Detailed here is one T cell receptor (beta chain). CDR1 and CDR2 (germline): SGHNT, YYREEE (reference sequence). V gave up 4 bases and J gave up 1 base, with 7 bases separating them. The CDR3 contains 13 residues. This sample stems from a study of blood T cell repertoires in COVID-19. Background on the study: Samples of COVID-19 (acute and convalescent) were obtained from the United States, Italy and Spain. From T cells, B-cell-depleted T cells, or PBMCs came the material, which was cDNA or gDNA.

Assay: immunoSEQ multiplex PCR; the TCRdb copy retains only in-frame clones and omits some. Among fewer than 300,000 clones, under 90% were seen once, and the ten largest hold around 3.2%. This sequence originates from a woman aged 60-75 years with active or convalescent COVID-19. The specimen was peripheral blood. V gene TRBV5-4 combines with J gene TRBJ2-3; tentatively, D is TRBD2 (6 bases). DNA for the CDR3: TGTGCCAGCAGCCGACTAGGCACAGATACGCAGTATTTT. Translating it yields CASSRLGTDTQYF.